The 16 T cell receptor beta chains given below trace back to one sample, sequenced in a study of cytomegalovirus exposure and HLA in healthy donors. The PCR used 60 Vbeta and 13 Jbeta primers. Data came from immunoSEQ multiplex PCR; TCRdb stores just in-frame clones and leaves some out. The sample carries roughly 130,000 clones, about 73% recorded once. Sequencing used PBMCs. These receptors were obtained from a woman between 50 and 59 years old in good health and CMV-seropositive.

The chain employs TRBV7-8 and TRBJ1-2; D perhaps matches TRBD1 (5 bases). The CDR3 runs 13 residues. V was cut by 1 base and J by 8 bases, with 11 bases left in between. Germline V gene data show CDR1 as SGHVS and CDR2 as FQNEAQ. The DNA of the CDR3 is TGTGCCAGCAGCTTAGGGGGGGATCGAGGCTACACCTTC. Its protein product is CASSLGGDRGYTF.

This clone was seen just once. The chain has TRBV11-3 and TRBJ1-1; tentatively, D is TRBD1 (5 bases). V shed 3 bases and J shed 0 bases, with 8 bases lying between them. The CDR3 has 14 residues. Germline loops: CDR1 SGHNT, CDR2 YENEEA. CDR3 protein: CASSLGGVNTEAFF. The DNA of the CDR3 is TGTGCCAGCAGCTTGGGGGGAGTGAACACTGAAGCTTTCTTT.

This sequence joins TRBV9 and TRBJ1-3, with a possible D match to TRBD1 (5 bases). Germline CDR1 SGDLS, CDR2 YYNGEE. Trimming shortened V by 4 bases and J by 3 bases, and 14 bases separated the two germline ends. The CDR3 has 15 residues. CDR3 loop: CASSTATDDGNTIYF. CDR3 DNA sequence: TGTGCCAGCAGCACAGCGACAGACGATGGAAACACCATATATTTT.

The chain joins TRBV2 to TRBJ1-2; TRBD1 agrees at 7 bases. The trim removed 11 bases at V and 2 bases at J, leaving 5 bases unmatched. CDR3 size: 12 residues. The germline V gene encodes CDR1 SNHLY and CDR2 FYNNEI. This CDR3 is CASRDSNYGYTF. The CDR3 DNA follows: TGTGCCTCCCGGGACAGCAACTATGGCTACACCTTC.

The chain is built from TRBV2 and TRBJ2-3; D is unclear. Per the germline V gene, CDR1 is SNHLY and CDR2 is FYNNEI. The CDR3 loop spans 14 amino acids. V was clipped by 4 bases and J by 5 bases, with 13 bases between them. CDR3 bases: TGTGCCAGCAGTGTGGGTAGCACACAAGATACGCAGTATTTT. It yields the protein CASSVGSTQDTQYF.

The V gene is TRBV19, the J gene TRBJ1-4; 7 bases map to TRBD1. After removal of 5 bases from V and 5 bases from J, the junction contained 8 bases not matched to a gene. CDR3 length: 15 amino acids. In germline, CDR1 is LNHDA, CDR2 SQIVND (reference sequence). The CDR3 here is CASSSRTGDNEKLFF. The DNA of the CDR3 is TGTGCCAGTAGTTCCAGGACAGGAGACAATGAAAAACTGTTTTTT.

The chain carries TRBV5-1 and TRBJ1-1; 9 nucleotides match TRBD1. Germline CDR1 and CDR2: SGHRS and YFSETQ. J lost 4 bases, V lost 8 bases, and 9 bases had no gene match. The CDR3 is 14 amino acids. The CDR3 nucleotides read TGCGCCAGTCGGACAGGGGATGGCTTCACTGAAGCTTTCTTT. This encodes CASRTGDGFTEAFF.

V gene TRBV29-1 combines with J gene TRBJ2-2, with TRBD2 as a possible D gene (7 bases). V lost 5 bases, J lost 5 bases, and 12 bases lay in between. Germline V gene sequence: CDR1 SQVTM, CDR2 ANQGSEA. The CDR3 is 13 amino acids. Here the CDR3 DNA reads TGCAGCGTTCGGGGGGCAGGAACCGGGGAGCTGTTTTTT. This gives the protein CSVRGAGTGELFF.

The DNA of the CDR3 is TGTGCCAGCTCACCGCGTGACAGGGCTGTGGCTTTCTTT. Protein: CASSPRDRAVAFF. The V and J genes are TRBV18 and TRBJ1-1; TRBD1 matches 7 bases. In germline, CDR1 is KGHSH, CDR2 LQKENI. The trim removed 3 bases at V and 11 bases at J, leaving 9 bases unmatched. The CDR3 spans 13 residues.

This clone has only a few counts. The chain combines TRBV5-6 with TRBJ1-5; 9 bases line up with TRBD1. CDR3 length: 15 residues. CDR1 and CDR2 from the germline V gene are SGHDT and YYEEEE. Trimming at V came to 0 bases and at J to 7 bases, leaving 5 bases not matched to a gene. CDR3: CASSLGQGVGQPQHF. The CDR3 DNA is TGTGCCAGCAGCTTGGGACAGGGGGTCGGGCAGCCCCAGCATTTT. The full variable domain, completed using reference TRBV5-6 and TRBJ1-5, is DAGVTQSPTHLIKTRGQQVTLRCSPKSGHDTVSWYQQALGQGPQFIFQYYEEEERQRGNFPDRFSGHQFPNYSSELNVNALLLGDSALYLCASSLGQGVGQPQHFGDGTRLSIL.

Turning to this clone: One end of the junction varies from germline; a read error may be responsible. V and J are TRBV10-1 and TRBJ2-5, with 9 bases fitting TRBD2. CDR1 is WNHNN and CDR2 is SYGVQD in the germline V gene (reference sequence). This CDR3 is built from 15 residues. In DNA form, the CDR3 reads TGCGCCACCAGTACCGGCGGGGGGGCGCAAGAGACCCAGTACTTC. Translation gives CATSTGGGAQETQYF.

The chain uses TRBV2 and TRBJ2-1; 9 bases are a match to TRBD2. Germline CDR1 SNHLY, CDR2 FYNNEI. CDR3 length: 13 residues. Unmatched junction bases numbered 13, after V lost 6 bases and J lost 16 bases. CDR3 nucleotides: TGTGCCAGCAGGAAGGAGGTAGCGGGGGCGGGATTCTTC. Protein sequence: CASRKEVAGAGFF.

This rearrangement joins TRBV5-1 to TRBJ2-5, with 8 bases that match TRBD1. The CDR3 spans 12 residues. Germline assignment: CDR1 SGHRS and CDR2 YFSETQ. J was trimmed by 10 bases and V by 4 bases; bases with no gene match: 6. CDR3 in amino acids: CASSLDRVGQYF. Written as DNA, the CDR3 is TGCGCCAGCAGCCTGGACAGGGTTGGCCAGTACTTC.

The V gene is TRBV30, the J gene TRBJ2-2; D gene ambiguous. Deletions cut 0 bases from V and 5 bases from J, with 7 bases between. Germline V CDR1 and CDR2: GTSNPN, SVGIG (reference sequence). The CDR3 has 13 residues. This CDR3 is CAWSVMRTGELFF. Here the CDR3 DNA reads TGTGCCTGGAGTGTGATGAGAACCGGGGAGCTGTTTTTT.

The chain carries TRBV11-1 and TRBJ2-3; TRBD2 aligns across 11 bases. The CDR3 totals 14 residues. V lost 8 bases, J lost 7 bases, and 8 bases stayed unmatched. The germline gives CDR1 SGHAT, CDR2 FQDESV (reference sequence). The CDR3 sequence: CASRGLAGTNTQYF. The DNA of the CDR3 is TGTGCCAGCCGAGGACTAGCGGGTACGAATACGCAGTATTTT.

The gene calls are TRBV7-9 and TRBJ1-1; TRBD1 matches at 8 bases. The CDR3 runs 14 residues. Germline V gene sequence: CDR1 SEHNR, CDR2 FQNEAQ (reference sequence). Trimming cost V 5 bases and J 4 bases; bases outside gene matches: 6. CDR3 amino acids: CASSHRGKGTEAFF. CDR3 nucleotides: TGTGCCAGCAGCCACAGGGGGAAGGGCACTGAAGCTTTCTTT.